This T cell receptor (beta chain) was captured in a study of immune evolution from preneoplasia to lung adenocarcinoma. This CDR3 spans 14 amino acids. V trimming: 7 bases; J trimming: 3 bases; junction bases outside the gene matches: 4. Germline loops: CDR1 SGHDT, CDR2 YYEEEE. This clone has only a few counts. The method was immunoSEQ multiplex PCR; TCRdb's version includes in-frame clones alone and lacks a portion of them. The sample holds about 9,500 clones, about four fifths seen once. This TCR was recovered from a donor aged 70 or over with lung adenocarcinoma. This sequence joins TRBV5-6 and TRBJ2-5; TRBD2 aligns across 12 bases. Sequencing was performed on FFPE minimally invasive lung adenocarcinoma tissue. DNA for the CDR3: TGTGCCAGCCTTAGACTAGCGGGAGAAGAGACCCAGTACTTC. This encodes CASLRLAGEETQYF.